Listed here are 28 T cell receptor beta chains from one sample, sequenced in a study of T cells in Graves' hyperthyroidism and ophthalmopathy. TCR beta CDR3 sequences were amplified from RNA transcripts. TCR CDR3 regions were first amplified by RT-PCR with HTBI primers. TCRdb processed the multiplex PCR reads anew with MiXCR; each CDR3 protein has one entry. This table holds fewer than 800,000 distinct CDR3 sequences, about 17% found once. Source material: blood. These receptor sequences come from a man aged 18 to 29 with Graves' hyperthyroidism.

This clonotype was observed at least ten times. The rearrangement joins TRBV12-3 or TRBV12-4 to TRBJ2-5; 7 nucleotides agree with TRBD2. Unmatched junction bases numbered 10, after V lost 7 bases and J lost 2 bases. This CDR3 is 15 amino acids long. CDR3 nucleotides: TGTGCCAGCAACATGAGGGAGGGTTTACAAGAGACCCAGTACTTC. Its translation: CASNMREGLQETQYF.

This clonotype has a single count. This may be a read error, as it is one base from a much larger clone. The chain has TRBV11-2 and TRBJ1-4; TRBD1 matches at 8 bases. From germline, CDR1 is SGHAT and CDR2 FQNNGV. This CDR3 is 15 amino acids long. As DNA, the CDR3 is TGTGCCGGCAGCCCTACGGACAGGGCGAATGAAAAACTGTTTTTT. Translated: CAGSPTDRANEKLFF.

This clonotype has just a few counts. This chain links TRBV28 with TRBJ1-1; D not certain. Between the trimmed V and J ends, which lost 10 bases and 4 bases, there was a span of 16 bases. The germline V gene has CDR1 MDHEN and CDR2 SYDVKM. The length of the CDR3 is 13 residues. In DNA, the CDR3 is TGTGCCAACTCCAACAAAGCGGGCACTGAAGCTTTCTTT. It encodes CANSNKAGTEAFF.

This clonotype was picked up many times. This chain joins TRBV6-5 and TRBJ2-1, with 8 nucleotides matching TRBD2. J was trimmed by 5 bases and V by 2 bases; bases with no gene match: 17. This CDR3 comprises 19 residues. Per germline, CDR1 MNHEY and CDR2 SVGAGI. As DNA, the CDR3 is TGTGCCAGCAGTTACCGAGCGGGAGCTTTCCTCCGTCGTAACAATGAGCAGTTCTTC. It translates to CASSYRAGAFLRRNNEQFF.

The chain employs TRBV29-1 and TRBJ2-5, with D perhaps matching TRBD1 or TRBD2 (6 bases each). The CDR3 extends over 13 amino acids. V lost 4 bases, J lost 3 bases, and 12 bases lay in between. CDR1 and CDR2 from the germline V gene are SQVTM and ANQGSEA. The CDR3 DNA sequence: TGCAGCGTTGCTTGGGGGGCGAAAGAGACCCAGTACTTC. This encodes CSVAWGAKETQYF.

This clonotype was recorded at least ten times. The genes are TRBV11-2 and TRBJ2-1; D is perhaps TRBD2 (6 bases). There are 15 residues in the CDR3. Germline V gene data show CDR1 as SGHAT and CDR2 as FQNNGV. The V gene lost 2 bases and the J gene lost 5 bases, with 13 bases spanning the gap. CDR3 nucleotide sequence: TGTGCCAGCAGCTTATACGGGAGTTGGAACAATGAGCAGTTCTTC. Residues: CASSLYGSWNNEQFF.

At least ten counts were recorded for this clonotype. This sequence joins TRBV2 and TRBJ1-1; D is undetermined. Trimming cost V 1 base and J 0 bases, with 3 bases left between them. This CDR3 has 13 residues. Germline CDR1 is SNHLY and CDR2 is FYNNEI. Here the CDR3 DNA reads TGTGCCAGCAGTGAAGAGGTGAACACTGAAGCTTTCTTT. Its translation is CASSEEVNTEAFF.

The CDR3 sequence is CASKAARGTGELFF. CDR3 sequence (DNA): TGTGCCAGCAAAGCGGCAAGGGGCACCGGGGAGCTGTTTTTT. This chain uses TRBV6-2 or TRBV6-3 with TRBJ2-2, with D perhaps assigned TRBD1 or TRBD2 (5 bases each). The CDR3 is made up of 14 amino acids. Germline V CDR1 and CDR2: MNHEY, SVGEGT. Trimming left V 7 bases short and J 4 bases short, with 13 bases between.

V and J are TRBV20-1 and TRBJ2-1; TRBD1 matches at 7 bases. The CDR3 runs 13 residues. From germline, CDR1 is DFQATT and CDR2 SNEGSKA (reference sequence). V dropped 6 bases and J dropped 6; count of bases not matched to a gene: 8. As DNA, the CDR3 is TGCAGTGCCCCCCAGGGGGACAGCAATGAGCAGTTCTTC. The encoded protein is CSAPQGDSNEQFF.

This clonotype was counted at least ten times. CDR3 sequence: CASGTPIAGGPGETQYF. The CDR3 bases are TGTGCCAGCGGCACCCCCATAGCGGGAGGGCCCGGAGAGACCCAGTACTTC. V and J are TRBV28 and TRBJ2-5; 11 bases map to TRBD2. Trimming took 8 bases from V and 4 from J; bases not matched to a gene: 15. This CDR3 has 17 amino acids. The germline V gene encodes CDR1 MDHEN and CDR2 SYDVKM.

This clonotype was detected many times. The chain recombines TRBV27 with TRBJ2-1, with D unclear. Germline loops: CDR1 MNHEY, CDR2 SMNVEV (reference sequence). This CDR3 has 9 residues. V lost 8 bases and J lost 10, with 6 bases in between. The CDR3 sequence is CASGDEQFF. The CDR3, as DNA: TGTGCCAGCGGCGACGAGCAGTTCTTC.

In this sample, this clonotype turned up a few times. The chain has TRBV29-1 and TRBJ2-7; D ambiguous. V was trimmed by 3 bases and J by 4 bases, leaving 10 bases between them. This CDR3 is built from 12 residues. Looked up from germline, CDR1 is SQVTM and CDR2 is ANQGSEA. CDR3 residues: CSVDNQEYEQYF. The CDR3 DNA is TGCAGCGTTGATAATCAAGAATACGAGCAGTACTTC.

This clonotype appeared a few times. The chain employs TRBV6-2 or TRBV6-3 and TRBJ1-2; D is uncertain. The CDR3 runs to 13 residues. Germline assignment: CDR1 MNHEY and CDR2 SVGEGT. Trimming took off 1 base at V and 8 bases at J, with 11 bases between the two ends. The CDR3 sequence: CASSYFQATGYTF. Written as DNA, the CDR3 is TGTGCCAGCAGTTACTTTCAGGCTACGGGCTACACCTTC.

Only a few counts were recorded for this clonotype. It may be a read error: a sequence one base away is much more abundant. J is TRBJ2-3 and V is TRBV25-1, with D uncertain. The CDR3 extends over 12 amino acids. Germline V lookup: CDR1 MGHDK, CDR2 SYGVNS. V lost 3 bases to trimming and J lost 2 bases, with 3 bases between them. In nucleotides, the CDR3 is TGTGCCAGCAGTGACAACACAGATACGCAGTATTTT. Its protein product is CASSDNTDTQYF.

This clonotype is a singleton in its sample. The gene calls are TRBV20-1 and TRBJ2-3; D could derive from TRBD1 or TRBD2 (6 bases each). Germline CDR1 is DFQATT and CDR2 is SNEGSKA (reference sequence). This CDR3 has 14 amino acids. Trimming cost V 8 bases and J 0 bases, with 15 bases left between them. CDR3 nucleotides: TGCAGTACCCCCGAGGGGGGTAGCACAGATACGCAGTATTTT. Translated, it gives CSTPEGGSTDTQYF.

This clonotype has a count of ten or more. The chain combines TRBV7-8 with TRBJ2-1, with 9 bases lining up with TRBD1. J was trimmed by 1 base and V by 4 bases; bases with no gene match: 8. In germline, CDR1 is SGHVS, CDR2 FQNEAQ. The CDR3 has 17 amino acids. The CDR3: CASSSGTGPFSYNEQFF. The DNA of the CDR3 is TGTGCCAGCAGCTCCGGGACAGGGCCCTTTTCCTACAATGAGCAGTTCTTC.

V gene TRBV19 combines with J gene TRBJ2-1; TRBD2 matches at 10 bases. CDR3 length: 15 amino acids. V shed 4 bases and J 6 bases; nucleotides not matched to a gene: 6. CDR1 and CDR2 (germline): LNHDA, SQIVND (reference sequence). In DNA form, the CDR3 reads TGTGCCAGTAGTACAACTAGCGGGAAGGTCAATGAGCAGTTCTTC. Its protein is CASSTTSGKVNEQFF.

The chain combines TRBV20-1 with TRBJ1-4; the D gene is possibly TRBD1 (5 bases). Between the trimmed V and J ends, which lost 3 bases and 5 bases, there was a span of 13 bases. Germline assignment: CDR1 DFQATT and CDR2 SNEGSKA (reference sequence). The CDR3 contains 14 residues. DNA of the CDR3: TGCAGTGCTAGGGCCGTCGGGGGGAATGAAAAACTGTTTTTT. As protein: CSARAVGGNEKLFF.

A few counts support this clonotype. The genes are TRBV10-3 and TRBJ2-7, with D perhaps matching TRBD1 (6 bases). The CDR3 consists of 14 residues. Per the germline V gene, CDR1 is ENHRY and CDR2 is SYGVKD. Trimming removed 6 bases at V and 0 bases at J, with 12 bases between. This CDR3 is CAIRRTDSSYEQYF. The CDR3, as DNA: TGTGCCATCAGGAGGACAGATAGCTCCTACGAGCAGTACTTC.

This chain joins TRBV7-9 and TRBJ2-5; 8 bases line up with TRBD2. The V and J ends lost 5 bases and 2 bases, in that order; junction bases with no gene match: 7. Germline loops: CDR1 SEHNR, CDR2 FQNEAQ (reference sequence). The CDR3 sequence is 15 residues long. The CDR3 spells CASSRQREWQETQYF. CDR3 nucleotide sequence: TGTGCCAGCAGCCGACAGCGGGAGTGGCAAGAGACCCAGTACTTC.

This clonotype was observed a few times. V is TRBV20-1 and J is TRBJ2-3, with D possibly being TRBD1 (5 bases). Looked up from germline, CDR1 is DFQATT and CDR2 is SNEGSKA (reference sequence). V gave up 1 base and J gave up 0 bases, with 8 bases separating them. There are 14 residues in the CDR3. The CDR3 loop is CSARAHRSTDTQYF. DNA of the CDR3: TGCAGTGCTAGAGCCCACAGGAGCACAGATACGCAGTATTTT.

J is TRBJ1-5 and V is TRBV12-3 or TRBV12-4; D not certain. The CDR3 length is 14 residues. V gave up 8 bases and J gave up 0 bases, with 11 bases separating them. The CDR3 reads CASSRWGSNQPQHF. CDR3 nucleotide sequence: TGTGCCAGCTCCCGATGGGGTAGCAATCAGCCCCAGCATTTT.

The sample holds a few counts of this clonotype. The rearrangement uses TRBV19 and TRBJ2-1; no clear D. Germline V gene lookup returns CDR1 LNHDA and CDR2 SQIVND (reference sequence). V lost 3 bases and J lost 0, with 9 bases in between. The CDR3 sequence is 15 residues long. The CDR3 region has the DNA TGTGCCAGTAGTATGTGGCCACCCTCCTACAATGAGCAGTTCTTC. Protein sequence: CASSMWPPSYNEQFF.

This clonotype turned up a few times. The chain combines TRBV7-3 with TRBJ2-1; TRBD1 matches at 8 bases. Germline values: CDR1 SGHTA, CDR2 FQGTGA. V lost 4 bases to trimming and J lost 15 bases; unmatched junction nucleotides: 5. The CDR3 totals 11 residues. The CDR3 DNA follows: TGTGCCAGCAGCTCTGGACAGGGAATGTTCTTC. Protein: CASSSGQGMFF.

The CDR3 region is CSARSFLAGGPETQYF. In DNA form, the CDR3 reads TGCAGTGCTAGGTCATTTCTAGCGGGAGGGCCCGAGACCCAGTACTTC. This chain connects TRBV20-1 to TRBJ2-5; 12 bases align to TRBD2. CDR1 is DFQATT and CDR2 is SNEGSKA in the germline V gene (reference sequence). The CDR3 covers 16 residues. The trim removed 3 bases at V and 5 bases at J, leaving 10 bases unmatched.

Here the CDR3 reads CGPRDLLRNTIYF. CDR3 coding DNA: TGTGGGCCCAGGGACCTACTTCGAAACACCATATATTTT. V usage is TRBV7-9 and J usage is TRBJ1-3; maybe TRBD1 (5 bases). Germline CDR1 SEHNR, CDR2 FQNEAQ (reference sequence). The CDR3 is 13 residues long.

This clonotype has ten or more counts. The chain combines TRBV6-1 with TRBJ1-4, with D tentatively TRBD1 (5 bases). CDR1 and CDR2 (germline): MNHNS, SASEGT. V was cut by 2 bases and J by 7 bases, with 17 bases left in between. The CDR3 totals 16 residues. Written as DNA, the CDR3 is TGTGCCAGCAGTGAAAGGGGCCTTCCCTGGAGTGAAAAACTGTTTTTT. Protein: CASSERGLPWSEKLFF.

This chain uses TRBV28 with TRBJ1-1, with TRBD1 identical over 7 bases. V lost 9 bases, J lost 0 bases, and 4 bases stayed unmatched. Germline loops: CDR1 MDHEN, CDR2 SYDVKM. CDR3 length: 13 amino acids. The CDR3 sequence is CASWDSLNTEAFF. DNA of the CDR3: TGTGCCAGTTGGGACAGTTTGAACACTGAAGCTTTCTTT. The full variable domain, in which reference TRBV28 and TRBJ1-1 provide the parts outside the CDR3, is DVKVTQSSRYLVKRTGEKVFLECVQDMDHENMFWYRQDPGLGLRLIYFSYDVKMKEKGDIPEGYSVSREKKERFSLILESASTNQTSMYLCASWDSLNTEAFFGQGTRLTVV.